The 8 T cell receptor beta chains below were found in one sample sequenced in a study of CD8 T cells in ankylosing spondylitis. In TCRdb, the 5' RACE reads were re-called with MiXCR into one record per CDR3 protein. The table records 250,000 to 300,000 distinct CDR3 sequences, 20% of them present only once. Sequences were obtained from blood, either unsorted or a sorted T cell fraction (not recorded which). The receptors were sampled from a male donor with ankylosing spondylitis or in good health (not recorded which).

This clonotype was seen a handful of times. The chain links TRBV5-1 to TRBJ1-2, with D maybe TRBD1 (5 bases). This CDR3 is 15 amino acids long. V lost 0 bases to trimming and J lost 3 bases, with 12 bases between them. The germline gives CDR1 SGHRS, CDR2 YFSETQ. The CDR3 nucleotides are TGCGCCAGCAGCTTGGACCGGGGGATGGACTATGGCTACACCTTC. Its translation: CASSLDRGMDYGYTF.

V is TRBV20-1 and J is TRBJ2-4; D could derive from TRBD1 or TRBD2 (7 bases each). Trimming took off 0 bases at V and 1 base at J, with 16 bases between the two ends. The CDR3 runs 17 residues. Germline V gives CDR1 DFQATT, CDR2 SNEGSKA (reference sequence). CDR3 DNA: TGCAGTGCTAGAGATCCCCCAGGGGGGGCGGCCAAAAACATTCAGTACTTC. Translating it yields CSARDPPGGAAKNIQYF.

This clonotype occurred a few times. The chain combines TRBV5-1 with TRBJ2-1; weak D call: TRBD1 (5 bases). In germline, CDR1 is SGHRS, CDR2 YFSETQ. The V end lost 3 bases, the J end lost 7 bases, and 17 bases lay between the germline ends. The length of the CDR3 is 15 residues. The CDR3 sequence is CASSWGSELGNEQFF. CDR3 sequence (DNA): TGCGCCAGCAGCTGGGGCTCGGAATTGGGGAATGAGCAGTTCTTC.

Ten or more counts support this clonotype. This chain uses TRBV5-1 with TRBJ2-4, with D unresolved. V was shortened by 4 bases and J by 0 bases, with 8 bases between the two germline ends. The CDR3 loop spans 14 amino acids. Germline CDR1 reads SGHRS; CDR2 reads YFSETQ. The CDR3 reads CASSLDLAKNIQYF. CDR3 in DNA: TGCGCCAGCAGCCTCGATTTAGCCAAAAACATTCAGTACTTC.

The rearrangement joins TRBV7-8 to TRBJ2-3, with 9 bases fitting TRBD2. The CDR3 consists of 17 residues. The V gene end was trimmed by 0 bases and the J gene end by 6 bases; junction bases not matched to a gene: 10. The germline V gene encodes CDR1 SGHVS and CDR2 FQNEAQ. The CDR3 DNA sequence: TGTGCCAGCAGCTTAGCCTTAGATAGCGGGAGTTGGGATACGCAGTATTTT. Translating gives CASSLALDSGSWDTQYF.

This clonotype was counted a few times. V and J are TRBV12-3 or TRBV12-4 and TRBJ2-1, with D unclear. The CDR3 is made up of 11 amino acids. V lost 6 bases, J lost 9 bases, and 9 bases lay in between. The DNA of the CDR3 is TGTGCCAGCAGAGGGTCCATTGAGCAGTTCTTC. Amino acid sequence: CASRGSIEQFF.

This clonotype has at least ten counts. The chain joins TRBV6-1 to TRBJ1-1; D is perhaps TRBD1 (5 bases). Germline V gene sequence: CDR1 MNHNS, CDR2 SASEGT. V dropped 5 bases and J dropped 3 bases, with 19 bases sitting between them. The CDR3 runs to 16 residues. The CDR3 bases are TGTGCCAGCAGTACCCAGGGTACGCTCTTGTACACTGAAGCTTTCTTT. It specifies CASSTQGTLLYTEAFF.

V usage is TRBV25-1 and J usage is TRBJ1-1, with D perhaps TRBD1 (6 bases). The CDR3 spans 16 residues. V was clipped by 6 bases and J by 6 bases, with 23 bases between them. CDR1 and CDR2 from the germline V gene are MGHDK and SYGVNS. DNA of the CDR3: TGTGCCAGCAGCCCGACCACAGGGAACTCGTTGGCTGAAGCTTTCTTT. It yields the protein CASSPTTGNSLAEAFF.